What follows are 5 T cell receptor beta chains derived from one specimen sequenced in a study of OX40 agonist ivuxolimab in advanced cancers. Assay: immunoSEQ multiplex PCR; the TCRdb copy retains only in-frame clones and omits some. The sample lists tens of thousands of clones, over 70% occurring once. The sample here was CD4+ or CD8+ T cells sorted from blood, taken in a trial of the OX40 agonist ivuxolimab. These receptors all stem from an adult with an advanced solid tumor such as melanoma, head and neck, liver or kidney cancer.

V and J are TRBV11-2 and TRBJ1-6, with TRBD1 matching over 7 bases. The CDR3 length is 15 residues. Germline CDR1 SGHAT, CDR2 FQNNGV. The junction had 11 bases not matched to a gene; V was cut back by 5 bases and J by 10 bases. CDR3 nucleotide sequence: TGTGCCAGCAGCCCTCGCACAGGGGAGAGATCACCCCTCCACTTT. This sequence encodes CASSPRTGERSPLHF.

The rearrangement uses TRBV5-1 and TRBJ2-7; 8 nucleotides match TRBD1. The ends lost 3 bases at V and 1 base at J; junction bases unmatched: 3. Per the germline V gene, CDR1 is SGHRS and CDR2 is YFSETQ. The length of the CDR3 is 14 residues. In DNA, the CDR3 is TGCGCCAGCAGCTGGGGACAGGAATCCTACGAGCAGTACTTC. Amino acids: CASSWGQESYEQYF.

The CDR3 nucleotides read TGTGCCAGCAGCCACCAACCGATCCGGGCCCTTTTATCAAAAAACATTCAGTACTTC. This translates into CASSHQPIRALLSKNIQYF. The chain links TRBV7-9 to TRBJ2-4, with no clear D. CDR3 length equals 19 residues. Trimming shortened V by 5 bases and J by 4 bases, and 27 bases separated the two germline ends. CDR1 SEHNR and CDR2 FQNEAQ come from the germline V gene (reference sequence).

The chain combines TRBV25-1 with TRBJ1-1, with 8 bases identical to TRBD1. Germline CDR1 MGHDK, CDR2 SYGVNS. V lost 8 bases, J lost 0 bases, and 5 bases stayed unmatched. The length of the CDR3 is 14 residues. The CDR3 loop is CASGGDRLNTEAFF. The CDR3, as DNA: TGTGCCAGCGGGGGGGACAGGTTGAACACTGAAGCTTTCTTT.

Only a few counts were recorded for this clone. The chain is built from TRBV5-6 and TRBJ2-1; D may be TRBD2 (5 bases). Germline V lookup: CDR1 SGHDT, CDR2 YYEEEE. The CDR3 extends over 13 amino acids. Trimming removed 4 bases at V and 8 bases at J, with 13 bases between. The CDR3, as DNA: TGTGCCAGCAGCCTACTAGTTCTCCATGAGCAGTTCTTC. Its translation: CASSLLVLHEQFF.